This section outlines one T cell receptor (beta chain) sequence together with its context. Its antigen remains unknown. The data are from a study of vaccination and CD4 T cells after COVID-19. CDR1 is MDHEN and CDR2 is SYDVKM in the germline V gene. The CDR3 covers 12 residues. Trimming removed 5 bases at V and 6 bases at J, with 8 bases between. Treatment described: roughly 10-day PBMC culture with coronavirus spike peptide pools or control peptides (ViraFEST assay). CD4+ T cells of the unexposed donor were collected before the COVID-19 pandemic (2011-2018). Fresh IL-2 medium was used to replace half of the medium on days 3 and 7. Sequence data for DNA of cultured CD4+ T cells were generated by the Oncomine TCR Beta short-read assay. In this case, cultured CD4+ T cells provided the extracted genomic DNA. Using its own MiXCR run on the PCR reads, TCRdb lists one record per CDR3 protein. The repertoire consists of some 7,800 distinct CDR3 sequences, with roughly 30% occurring once and the leading ten covering around 15%.

This chain uses TRBV28 with TRBJ2-4; D ambiguous. The sequenced material came from CD4+ T cells from blood, cultured in vitro. The source of this sequence is a human donor in good health. The CDR3: CASSLMPNIQYF. CDR3 DNA sequence: TGTGCCAGCAGTCTCATGCCAAACATTCAGTACTTC.